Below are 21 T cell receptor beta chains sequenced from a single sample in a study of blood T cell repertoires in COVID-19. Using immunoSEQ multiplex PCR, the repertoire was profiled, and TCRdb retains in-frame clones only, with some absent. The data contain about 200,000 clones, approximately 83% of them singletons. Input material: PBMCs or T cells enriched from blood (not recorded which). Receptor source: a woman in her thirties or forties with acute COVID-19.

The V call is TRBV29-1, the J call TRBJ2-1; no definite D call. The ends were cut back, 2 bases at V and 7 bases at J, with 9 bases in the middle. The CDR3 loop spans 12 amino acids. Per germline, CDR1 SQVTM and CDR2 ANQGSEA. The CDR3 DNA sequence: TGCAGCGTTGAACGGGTGCGGAATGAGCAGTTCTTC. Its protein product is CSVERVRNEQFF.

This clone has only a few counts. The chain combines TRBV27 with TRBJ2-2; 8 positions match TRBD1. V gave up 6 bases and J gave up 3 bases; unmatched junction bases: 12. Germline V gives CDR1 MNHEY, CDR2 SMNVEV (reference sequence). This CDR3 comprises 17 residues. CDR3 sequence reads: CASSPMRYRGDTGELFF. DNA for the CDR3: TGTGCCAGCAGCCCCATGAGGTACAGGGGGGACACCGGGGAGCTGTTTTTT.

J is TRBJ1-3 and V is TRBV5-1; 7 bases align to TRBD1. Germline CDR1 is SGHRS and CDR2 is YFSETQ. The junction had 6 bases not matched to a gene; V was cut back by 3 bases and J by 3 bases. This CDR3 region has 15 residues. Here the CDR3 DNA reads TGCGCCAGCAGCTCCGCCACAGGGGTTGGAAACACCATATATTTT. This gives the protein CASSSATGVGNTIYF.

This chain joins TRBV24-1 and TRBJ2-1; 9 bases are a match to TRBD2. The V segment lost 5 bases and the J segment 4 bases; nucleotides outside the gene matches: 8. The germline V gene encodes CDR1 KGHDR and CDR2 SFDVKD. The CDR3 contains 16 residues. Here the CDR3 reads CATSVAGGGNYNEQFF. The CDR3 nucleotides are TGTGCCACCAGTGTTGCGGGAGGGGGCAATTACAATGAGCAGTTCTTC.

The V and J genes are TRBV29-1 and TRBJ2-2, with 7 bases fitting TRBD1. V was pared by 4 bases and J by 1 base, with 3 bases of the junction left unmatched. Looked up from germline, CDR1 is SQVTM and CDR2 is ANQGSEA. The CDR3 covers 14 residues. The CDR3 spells CSVADRENTGELFF. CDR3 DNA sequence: TGCAGCGTTGCTGACAGGGAGAACACCGGGGAGCTGTTTTTT.

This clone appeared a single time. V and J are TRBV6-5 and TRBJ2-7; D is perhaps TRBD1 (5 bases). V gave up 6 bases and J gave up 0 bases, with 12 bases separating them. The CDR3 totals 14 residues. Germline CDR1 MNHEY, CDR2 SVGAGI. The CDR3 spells CASSRATNSYEQYF. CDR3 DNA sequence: TGTGCCAGCAGCAGGGCTACCAACTCCTACGAGCAGTACTTC.

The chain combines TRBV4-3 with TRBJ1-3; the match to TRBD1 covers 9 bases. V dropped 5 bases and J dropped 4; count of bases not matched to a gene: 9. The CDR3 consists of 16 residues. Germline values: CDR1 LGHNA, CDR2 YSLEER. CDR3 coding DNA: TGCGCCAGCAGCTATAAGGGACAGGGTGGCGGAAACACCATATATTTT. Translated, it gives CASSYKGQGGGNTIYF.

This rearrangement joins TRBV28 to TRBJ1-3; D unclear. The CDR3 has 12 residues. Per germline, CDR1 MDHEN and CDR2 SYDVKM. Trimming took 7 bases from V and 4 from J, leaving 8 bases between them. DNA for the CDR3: TGTGCCAGCAACCCGGGGGGAAACACCATATATTTT. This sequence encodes CASNPGGNTIYF.

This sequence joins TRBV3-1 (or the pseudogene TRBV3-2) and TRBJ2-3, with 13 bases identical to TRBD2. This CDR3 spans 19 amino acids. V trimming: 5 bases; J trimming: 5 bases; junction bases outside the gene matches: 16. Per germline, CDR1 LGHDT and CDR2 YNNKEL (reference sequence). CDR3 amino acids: CASSTYQLGTSGNKDTQYF. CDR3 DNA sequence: TGTGCCAGCAGCACTTACCAGCTCGGGACTAGCGGGAATAAAGATACGCAGTATTTT.

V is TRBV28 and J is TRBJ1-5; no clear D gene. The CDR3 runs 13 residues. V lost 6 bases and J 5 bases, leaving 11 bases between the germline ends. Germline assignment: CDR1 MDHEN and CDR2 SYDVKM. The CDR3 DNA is TGTGCCAGCAGGCCAGACGGGTATCAGCCCCAGCATTTT. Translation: CASRPDGYQPQHF. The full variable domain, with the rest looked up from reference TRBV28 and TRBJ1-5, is DVKVTQSSRYLVKRTGEKVFLECVQDMDHENMFWYRQDPGLGLRLIYFSYDVKMKEKGDIPEGYSVSREKKERFSLILESASTNQTSMYLCASRPDGYQPQHFGDGTRLSIL.

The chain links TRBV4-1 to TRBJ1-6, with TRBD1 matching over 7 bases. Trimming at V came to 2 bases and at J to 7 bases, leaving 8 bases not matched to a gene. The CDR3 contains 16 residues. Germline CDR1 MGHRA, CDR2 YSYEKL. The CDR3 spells CASSQLSGQSNSPLHF. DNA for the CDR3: TGCGCCAGCAGCCAACTATCGGGACAGTCAAATTCACCCCTCCACTTT.

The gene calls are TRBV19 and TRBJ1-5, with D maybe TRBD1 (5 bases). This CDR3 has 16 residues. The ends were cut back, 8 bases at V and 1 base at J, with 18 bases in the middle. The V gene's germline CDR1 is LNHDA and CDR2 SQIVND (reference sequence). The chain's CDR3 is CASSVFSTASNQPQHF. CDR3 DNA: TGTGCCAGTTCCGTCTTCTCGACAGCGAGCAATCAGCCCCAGCATTTT. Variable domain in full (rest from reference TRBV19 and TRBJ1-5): DGGITQSPKYLFRKEGQNVTLSCEQNLNHDAMYWYRQDPGQGLRLIYYSQIVNDFQKGDIAEGYSVSREKKESFPLTVTSAQKNPTAFYLCASSVFSTASNQPQHFGDGTRLSIL.

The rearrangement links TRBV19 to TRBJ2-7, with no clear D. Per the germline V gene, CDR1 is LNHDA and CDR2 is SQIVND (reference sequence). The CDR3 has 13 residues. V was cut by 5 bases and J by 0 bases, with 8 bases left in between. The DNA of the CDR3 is TGTGCCAGTAGTCGCGGTCCCTCCTACGAGCAGTACTTC. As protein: CASSRGPSYEQYF.

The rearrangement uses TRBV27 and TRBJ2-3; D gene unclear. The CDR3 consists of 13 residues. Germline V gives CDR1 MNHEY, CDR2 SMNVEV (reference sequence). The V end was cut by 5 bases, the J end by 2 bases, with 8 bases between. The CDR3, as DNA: TGTGCCAGCAGTCAAGTCTACACAGATACGCAGTATTTT. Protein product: CASSQVYTDTQYF.

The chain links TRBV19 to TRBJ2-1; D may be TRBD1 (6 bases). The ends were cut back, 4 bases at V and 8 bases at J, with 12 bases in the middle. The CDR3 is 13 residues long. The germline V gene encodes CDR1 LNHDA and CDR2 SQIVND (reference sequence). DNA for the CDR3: TGTGCCAGTAGTAGCGGACAGACGGATGAGCAGTTCTTC. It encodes CASSSGQTDEQFF.

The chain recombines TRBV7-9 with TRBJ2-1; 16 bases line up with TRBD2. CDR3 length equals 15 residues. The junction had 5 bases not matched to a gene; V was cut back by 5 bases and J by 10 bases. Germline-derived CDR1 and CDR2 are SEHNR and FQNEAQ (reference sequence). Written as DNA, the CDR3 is TGTGCCAGCAGCCCACGGGGACTAGCGGGAGGGGAGCAGTTCTTC. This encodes CASSPRGLAGGEQFF.

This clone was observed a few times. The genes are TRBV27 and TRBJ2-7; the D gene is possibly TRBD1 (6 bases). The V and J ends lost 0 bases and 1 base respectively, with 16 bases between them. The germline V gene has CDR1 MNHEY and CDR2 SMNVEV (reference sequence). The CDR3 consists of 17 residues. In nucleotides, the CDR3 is TGTGCCAGCAGTTTATCCGGGCCGGCAGGGGCTTCCTACGAGCAGTACTTC. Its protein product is CASSLSGPAGASYEQYF.

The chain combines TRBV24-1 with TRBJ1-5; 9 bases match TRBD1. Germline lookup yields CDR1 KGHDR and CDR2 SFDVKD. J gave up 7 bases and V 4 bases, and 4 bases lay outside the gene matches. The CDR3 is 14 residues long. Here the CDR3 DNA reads TGTGCCACCAGTGAGGGACAGGGAAGCCAGCCCCAGCATTTT. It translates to CATSEGQGSQPQHF.

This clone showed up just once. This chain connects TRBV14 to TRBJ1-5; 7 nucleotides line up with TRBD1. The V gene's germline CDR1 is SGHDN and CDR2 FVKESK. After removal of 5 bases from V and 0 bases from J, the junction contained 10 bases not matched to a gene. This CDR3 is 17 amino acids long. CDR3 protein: CASSIRDSCISNQPQHF. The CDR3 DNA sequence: TGTGCCAGCAGCATCAGGGACAGCTGTATTAGCAATCAGCCCCAGCATTTT. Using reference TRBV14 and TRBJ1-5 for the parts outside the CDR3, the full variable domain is EAGVTQFPSHSVIEKGQTVTLRCDPISGHDNLYWYRRVMGKEIKFLLHFVKESKQDESGMPNNRFLAERTGGTYSTLKVQPAELEDSGVYFCASSIRDSCISNQPQHFGDGTRLSIL.

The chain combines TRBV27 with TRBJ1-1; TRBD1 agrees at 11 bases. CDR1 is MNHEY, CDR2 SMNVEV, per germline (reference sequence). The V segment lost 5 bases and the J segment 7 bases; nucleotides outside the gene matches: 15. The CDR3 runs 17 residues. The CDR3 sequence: CASSPHGQGALQDEAFF. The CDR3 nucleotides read TGTGCCAGCAGTCCCCATGGACAGGGGGCTTTACAAGATGAAGCTTTCTTT.

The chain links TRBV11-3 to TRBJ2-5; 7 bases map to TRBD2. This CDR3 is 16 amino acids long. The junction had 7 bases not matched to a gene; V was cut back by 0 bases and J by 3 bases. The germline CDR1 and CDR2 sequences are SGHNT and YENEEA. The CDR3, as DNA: TGTGCCAGCAGCTTAGATAACCCTAGCGGCAAAGAGACCCAGTACTTC. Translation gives CASSLDNPSGKETQYF.